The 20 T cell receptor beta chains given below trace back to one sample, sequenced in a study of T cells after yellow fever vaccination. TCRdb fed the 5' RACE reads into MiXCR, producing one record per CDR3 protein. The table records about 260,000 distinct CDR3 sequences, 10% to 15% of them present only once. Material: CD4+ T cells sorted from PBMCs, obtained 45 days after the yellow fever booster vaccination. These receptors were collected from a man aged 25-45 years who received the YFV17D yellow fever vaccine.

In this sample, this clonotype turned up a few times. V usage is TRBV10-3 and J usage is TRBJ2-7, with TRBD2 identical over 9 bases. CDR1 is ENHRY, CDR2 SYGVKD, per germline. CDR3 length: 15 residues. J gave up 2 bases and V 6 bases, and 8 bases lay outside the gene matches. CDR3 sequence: CAISPSGLAAYEQYF. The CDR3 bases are TGTGCCATCAGCCCCTCGGGACTAGCCGCCTACGAGCAGTACTTC.

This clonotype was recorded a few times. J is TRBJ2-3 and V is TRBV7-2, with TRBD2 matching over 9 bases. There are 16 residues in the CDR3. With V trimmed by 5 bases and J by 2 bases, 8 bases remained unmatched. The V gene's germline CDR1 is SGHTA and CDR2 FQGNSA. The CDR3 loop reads CASSQTSGAPTDTQYF. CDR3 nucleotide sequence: TGTGCCAGCAGCCAGACTAGCGGAGCTCCCACAGATACGCAGTATTTT.

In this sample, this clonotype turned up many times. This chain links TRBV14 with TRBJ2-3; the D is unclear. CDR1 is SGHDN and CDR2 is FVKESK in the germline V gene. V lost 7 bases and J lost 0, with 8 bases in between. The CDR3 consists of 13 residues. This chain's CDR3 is CASNGFSTDTQYF. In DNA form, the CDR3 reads TGTGCCAGCAACGGCTTCAGCACAGATACGCAGTATTTT.

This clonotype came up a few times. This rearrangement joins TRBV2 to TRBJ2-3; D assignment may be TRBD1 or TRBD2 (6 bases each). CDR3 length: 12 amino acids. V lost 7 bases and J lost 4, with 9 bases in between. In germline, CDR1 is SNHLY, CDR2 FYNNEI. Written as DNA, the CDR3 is TGTGCCAGCAAGGGGGAGGCAGATACGCAGTATTTT. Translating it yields CASKGEADTQYF.

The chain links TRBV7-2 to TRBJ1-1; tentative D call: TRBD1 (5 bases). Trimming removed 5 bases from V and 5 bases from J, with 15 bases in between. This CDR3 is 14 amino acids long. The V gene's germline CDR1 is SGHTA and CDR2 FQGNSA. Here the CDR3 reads CASSPRTGGTEAFF. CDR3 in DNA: TGTGCCAGCAGCCCCCGGACCGGGGGTACTGAAGCTTTCTTT.

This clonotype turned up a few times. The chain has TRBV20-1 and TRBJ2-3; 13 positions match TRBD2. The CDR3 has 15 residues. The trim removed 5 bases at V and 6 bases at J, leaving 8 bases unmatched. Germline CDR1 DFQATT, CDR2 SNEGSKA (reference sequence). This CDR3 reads CSARGLAGDVDTQYF. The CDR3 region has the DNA TGCAGTGCTCGTGGACTAGCGGGAGATGTTGATACGCAGTATTTT.

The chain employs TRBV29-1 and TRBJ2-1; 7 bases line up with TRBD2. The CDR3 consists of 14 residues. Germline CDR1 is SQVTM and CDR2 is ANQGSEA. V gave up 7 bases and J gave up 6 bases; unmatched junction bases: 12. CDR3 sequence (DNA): TGCAGCGGTGTGTACGGCGGGAGAACCAATGAGCAGTTCTTC. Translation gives CSGVYGGRTNEQFF.

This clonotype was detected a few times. The CDR3 loop is CASSSPRYEQYF. The CDR3 region has the DNA TGTGCCAGCAGTTCCCCACGCTACGAGCAGTACTTC. The gene calls are TRBV28 and TRBJ2-7, with D unclear. The V end lost 4 bases, the J end lost 3 bases, and 7 bases lay between the germline ends. Germline loops: CDR1 MDHEN, CDR2 SYDVKM. This CDR3 spans 12 amino acids. The entire variable domain, with the rest obtained from reference TRBV28 and TRBJ2-7, is as follows: DVKVTQSSRYLVKRTGEKVFLECVQDMDHENMFWYRQDPGLGLRLIYFSYDVKMKEKGDIPEGYSVSREKKERFSLILESASTNQTSMYLCASSSPRYEQYFGPGTRLTVT.

The CDR3, as DNA: TGTGCCATCTCAGCGGGAGGGGGGTATGAGCAGTTCTTC. It yields the protein CAISAGGGYEQFF. This sequence joins TRBV10-3 and TRBJ2-1, with 10 bases fitting TRBD2. Unmatched junction bases numbered 6, after V lost 8 bases and J lost 8 bases. The CDR3 extends over 13 amino acids. Germline V lookup: CDR1 ENHRY, CDR2 SYGVKD.

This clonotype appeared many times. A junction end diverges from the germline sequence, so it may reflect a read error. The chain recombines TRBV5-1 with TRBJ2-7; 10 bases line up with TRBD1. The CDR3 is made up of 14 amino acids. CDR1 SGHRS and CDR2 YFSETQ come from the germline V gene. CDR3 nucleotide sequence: TGTGCCAGCAGTTCCGGGACAGGGGCCTACGAGCAGTACTTC. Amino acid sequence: CASSSGTGAYEQYF.

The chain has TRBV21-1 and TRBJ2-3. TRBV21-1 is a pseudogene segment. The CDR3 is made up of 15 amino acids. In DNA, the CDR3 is TGTGCCAGCACCGACGGAGCATACTGCACAGATACGCAGTATTTT. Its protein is CASTDGAYCTDTQYF.

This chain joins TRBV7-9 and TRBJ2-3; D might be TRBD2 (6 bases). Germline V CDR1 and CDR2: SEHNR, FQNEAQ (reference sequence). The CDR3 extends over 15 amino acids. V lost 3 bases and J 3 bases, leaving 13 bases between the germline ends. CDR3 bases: TGTGCCAGCAGCTTCAACAGCCGGGGGACAGATACGCAGTATTTT. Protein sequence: CASSFNSRGTDTQYF.

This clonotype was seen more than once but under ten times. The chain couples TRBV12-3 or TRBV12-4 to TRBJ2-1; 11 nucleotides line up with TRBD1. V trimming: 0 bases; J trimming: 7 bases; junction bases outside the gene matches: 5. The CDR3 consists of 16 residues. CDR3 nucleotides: TGTGCCAGCAGTTTAGCGGGGGGACAGGGGGTGAATGAGCAGTTCTTC. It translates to CASSLAGGQGVNEQFF.

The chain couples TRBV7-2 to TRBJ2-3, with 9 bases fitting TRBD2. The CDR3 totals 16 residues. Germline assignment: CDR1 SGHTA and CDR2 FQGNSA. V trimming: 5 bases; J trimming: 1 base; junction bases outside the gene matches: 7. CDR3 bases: TGTGCCAGCAGCGCAAATCTAGCGGGGCGCACAGATACGCAGTATTTT. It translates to CASSANLAGRTDTQYF.

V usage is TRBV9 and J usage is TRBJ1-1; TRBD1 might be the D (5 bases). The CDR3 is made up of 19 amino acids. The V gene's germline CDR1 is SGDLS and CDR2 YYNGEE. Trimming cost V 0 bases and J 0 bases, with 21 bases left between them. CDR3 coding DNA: TGTGCCAGCAGCGTAGATCCCCGTGGGGGAGGGAGTCTGAACACTGAAGCTTTCTTT. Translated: CASSVDPRGGGSLNTEAFF.

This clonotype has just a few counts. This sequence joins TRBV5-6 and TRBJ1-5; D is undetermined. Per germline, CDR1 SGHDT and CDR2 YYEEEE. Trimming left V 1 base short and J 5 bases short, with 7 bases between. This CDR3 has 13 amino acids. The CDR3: CASSLSGDQPQHF. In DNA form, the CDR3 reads TGTGCCAGCAGCTTGTCTGGGGATCAGCCCCAGCATTTT.

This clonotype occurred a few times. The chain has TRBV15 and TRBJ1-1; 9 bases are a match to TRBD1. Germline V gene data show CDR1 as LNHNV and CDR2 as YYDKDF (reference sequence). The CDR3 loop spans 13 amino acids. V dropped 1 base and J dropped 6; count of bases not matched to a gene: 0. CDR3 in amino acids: CATSRGTGAEAFF. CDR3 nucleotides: TGTGCCACCAGCAGAGGGACAGGGGCTGAAGCTTTCTTT.

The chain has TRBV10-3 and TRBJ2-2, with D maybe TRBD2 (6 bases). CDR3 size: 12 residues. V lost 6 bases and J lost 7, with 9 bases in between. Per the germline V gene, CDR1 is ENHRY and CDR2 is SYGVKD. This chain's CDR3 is CAIRGGVGELFF. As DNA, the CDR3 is TGTGCCATCAGGGGAGGAGTCGGGGAGCTGTTTTTT.

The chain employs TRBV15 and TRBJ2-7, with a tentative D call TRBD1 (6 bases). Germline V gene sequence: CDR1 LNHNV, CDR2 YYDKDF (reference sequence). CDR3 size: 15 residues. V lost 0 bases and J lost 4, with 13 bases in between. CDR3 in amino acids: CATSRDRGIVYEQYF. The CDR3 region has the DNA TGTGCCACCAGCAGAGACAGGGGTATTGTGTACGAGCAGTACTTC.

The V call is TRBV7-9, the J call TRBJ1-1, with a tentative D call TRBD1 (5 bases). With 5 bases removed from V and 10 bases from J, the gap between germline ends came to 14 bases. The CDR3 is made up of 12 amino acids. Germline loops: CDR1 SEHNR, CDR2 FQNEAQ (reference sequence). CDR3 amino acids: CASSQGTAGAFF. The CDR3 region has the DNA TGTGCCAGCAGCCAAGGGACGGCGGGAGCTTTCTTT.